These T cell receptor beta chains were read from a single sample in a study of Graves' ophthalmopathy and Graves' hyperthyroidism. TCRdb called the multiplex PCR reads again in MiXCR, with one record for every CDR3 protein. The sample contains some 520,000 distinct CDR3 sequences, around 15% of which appear only once. Sequenced input: blood. The receptors stem from a woman in her 30s with Graves' ophthalmopathy. The CDR3 runs from the conserved cysteine through the conserved F or W. A D gene is named only where the DNA matches it firmly. Clone size is shown for a subset of rows, as once, few, many or a class of expanded clone.

j_call: TRBJ1-5; d_call: TRBD1; clone_size: many; v_call: TRBV19; cdr3_nt: TGTGCCAGTAGTAGGGGGACAGAAGAGAATGAGCCCCAGCATTTT; cdr3_aa: CASSRGTEENEPQHF
j_call: TRBJ2-5; d_call: .; clone_size: many; v_call: TRBV19; cdr3_nt: TGTGCCAGTAGCCAGAAGATTGGTCCTTACCCAGAGACCCAGTACTTC; cdr3_aa: CASSQKIGPYPETQYF
j_call: TRBJ2-7; d_call: .; clone_size: few; v_call: TRBV27; cdr3_nt: TGTGCCAGCAGTTTACTCTCGGAGGGGGCAAGGGACGAGCAGTACTTC; cdr3_aa: CASSLLSEGARDEQYF
j_call: TRBJ2-7; d_call: .; clone_size: many; v_call: TRBV29-1; cdr3_nt: TGCAGCGTTAGGCCGGCGGGAAACTACGAGCAGTACTTC; cdr3_aa: CSVRPAGNYEQYF
j_call: TRBJ2-2; d_call: TRBD2; clone_size: .; v_call: TRBV4-2; cdr3_nt: TGTGCCAGCAGCCGGAACGGGGGGGTCAACACCGGGGAGCTGTGTTTT; cdr3_aa: CASSRNGGVNTGELCF
j_call: TRBJ1-2; d_call: .; clone_size: .; v_call: TRBV25-1; cdr3_nt: TGTGCCAGCCCGACGGGCACCGAGGACTATGGCTACACCTTC; cdr3_aa: CASPTGTEDYGYTF
j_call: TRBJ1-5; d_call: .; clone_size: many; v_call: TRBV12-3/TRBV12-4; cdr3_nt: TGTGCCAGCAGCGGCATCAGGGGAGGAAAGCAGCCCCAGCATTTT; cdr3_aa: CASSGIRGGKQPQHF
j_call: TRBJ2-5; d_call: TRBD1; clone_size: few; v_call: TRBV5-1; cdr3_nt: TGCGCCAGCAGCTTGGCTGTGCAGGGGGCGCAGGAGACCCAGTACTTC; cdr3_aa: CASSLAVQGAQETQYF
j_call: TRBJ1-3; d_call: .; clone_size: many; v_call: TRBV30; cdr3_nt: TGTGCCTGGAGTGTTGGACCAAACAACGGAAACACCATATATTTT; cdr3_aa: CAWSVGPNNGNTIYF
j_call: TRBJ1-1; d_call: .; clone_size: .; v_call: TRBV11-1; cdr3_nt: TGTGCCAGCAGCCCTATTGGGGGCAAGAGAGGAAACACTGAAGCTTTCTTT; cdr3_aa: CASSPIGGKRGNTEAFF
j_call: TRBJ2-4; d_call: .; clone_size: many; v_call: TRBV2; cdr3_nt: TGTGCCAGCAGTGAAGAAGGTAGTCTAGCCAAAAACATTCAGTACTTC; cdr3_aa: CASSEEGSLAKNIQYF
j_call: TRBJ2-5; d_call: .; clone_size: few; v_call: TRBV24-1; cdr3_nt: TGTGCCACCAGTGATAAGGGGATGGGTCAAGAGACCAAGTACTTC; cdr3_aa: CATSDKGMGQETKYF
j_call: TRBJ1-1; d_call: TRBD1; clone_size: many; v_call: TRBV6-1; cdr3_nt: TGTGCCAGCACCCTGGGACAGGGGTTCACTGAAGCTTTCTTT; cdr3_aa: CASTLGQGFTEAFF
j_call: TRBJ1-1; d_call: .; clone_size: many; v_call: TRBV6-5; cdr3_nt: TGTGCCAGCAGTTACTCGTCTGGCTTCTCGAGGAACACTGAAGCTTTCTTT; cdr3_aa: CASSYSSGFSRNTEAFF
j_call: TRBJ2-5; d_call: .; clone_size: many; v_call: TRBV20-1; cdr3_nt: TGCAGTGCTAGAGGCACCAACCATGGCGAGACCCAGTACTTC; cdr3_aa: CSARGTNHGETQYF
j_call: TRBJ2-4; d_call: TRBD1; clone_size: many; v_call: TRBV15; cdr3_nt: TGTGCCACCAGCTCTTCGACAGGGAGCCGACGACTAGCCAAAAACATTCAGTACTTC; cdr3_aa: CATSSSTGSRRLAKNIQYF
j_call: TRBJ1-5; d_call: .; clone_size: many; v_call: TRBV20-1; cdr3_nt: TGCAGTGCTACCGCAAGAGGGGTCCCCGGTCGCAATCAGCCCCAGCATTTT; cdr3_aa: CSATARGVPGRNQPQHF
j_call: TRBJ1-4; d_call: .; clone_size: many; v_call: TRBV10-3; cdr3_nt: TGTGCCATCAGCCCAGGAGGGGCCACGGGAGAAAAACTGTTTTTT; cdr3_aa: CAISPGGATGEKLFF
j_call: TRBJ1-5; d_call: .; clone_size: many; v_call: TRBV6-5; cdr3_nt: TGTGCCAGCTCCGACAGGAACGGCTCGGATCAGCCCCAGCATTTT; cdr3_aa: CASSDRNGSDQPQHF
j_call: TRBJ2-7; d_call: TRBD2; clone_size: many; v_call: TRBV27; cdr3_nt: TGTGCCAGCAGTTTATCGGCTAGCGGAGCCTACGAGCAGTACTTC; cdr3_aa: CASSLSASGAYEQYF
j_call: TRBJ2-7; d_call: .; clone_size: many; v_call: TRBV11-1; cdr3_nt: TGTGCCAGCAGCTCTCTCGACCGGGACCACCAAACCTACGAGCAGTACTTC; cdr3_aa: CASSSLDRDHQTYEQYF
j_call: TRBJ1-3; d_call: .; clone_size: many; v_call: TRBV6-5; cdr3_nt: TGTGCCAGCGGGGGCTCTGGAAACACCATATATTTT; cdr3_aa: CASGGSGNTIYF
j_call: TRBJ1-2; d_call: TRBD1; clone_size: many; v_call: TRBV28; cdr3_nt: TGTGCCAGCAGACCCCCGGGACAGACAATATATGGCTACACCTTC; cdr3_aa: CASRPPGQTIYGYTF
j_call: TRBJ1-2; d_call: .; clone_size: many; v_call: TRBV24-1; cdr3_nt: TGTGCCACCAGTGATTCTGGGACCTATGGCTACACCTTC; cdr3_aa: CATSDSGTYGYTF